These 20 T cell receptor beta chains were sequenced from one sample in a study of T cell responses to AZD1222 COVID-19 vaccine. Here immunoSEQ multiplex PCR was the method, and the copy in TCRdb shows in-frame clones only, minus some. In the table there are more than 100,000 clones, 70% to 90% of which are singletons. The source material was peripheral blood, sampled on day 0 of AZD1222 vaccination. The source of these receptors is an adult in good health.

V is TRBV4-1 and J is TRBJ1-1, with a tentative D call TRBD1 (6 bases). Germline CDR1 MGHRA, CDR2 YSYEKL. The ends were cut back, 4 bases at V and 5 bases at J, with 26 bases in the middle. The length of the CDR3 is 18 residues. For the CDR3, the DNA is TGCGCCAGCAGCCCCCTAGGACAGAAAGGCGCCCGAAGTACTGAAGCTTTCTTT. This codes for CASSPLGQKGARSTEAFF.

The count of this clone is one. The rearrangement uses TRBV4-3 and TRBJ2-7; a possible D gene is TRBD2 (6 bases). The CDR3 is 17 residues long. Germline V CDR1 and CDR2: LGHNA, YSLEER. V was pared by 0 bases and J by 6 bases, with 21 bases between. The CDR3 DNA follows: TGCGCCAGCAGCCAAGATTTGATATCGGGAGAAAGCATCGAGCAGTACTTC. Translating it yields CASSQDLISGESIEQYF.

The chain couples TRBV5-5 to TRBJ2-7; D might be TRBD1 (6 bases). This CDR3 is built from 14 residues. The V gene's germline CDR1 is SGHKS and CDR2 YYEKEE (reference sequence). Trimming cost V 1 base and J 1 base, with 9 bases left between them. CDR3 sequence: CASSLYGQSYEQYF. The DNA of the CDR3 is TGTGCCAGCAGCTTGTACGGACAGTCCTACGAGCAGTACTTC.

The chain employs TRBV4-1 and TRBJ1-2, with 9 bases lining up with TRBD1. The CDR3 sequence is 17 residues long. Germline assignment: CDR1 MGHRA and CDR2 YSYEKL. V shed 0 bases, J shed 9 bases, and the junction held 14 bases outside the gene matches. The CDR3 region has the DNA TGCGCCAGCAGCCAAGATTCGGGACAGGGAGGGGTGTATCGCTACACCTTC. It translates to CASSQDSGQGGVYRYTF.

The chain employs TRBV10-1 and TRBJ2-7; D remains ambiguous. V lost 4 bases, J lost 4 bases, and 11 bases lay in between. CDR1 and CDR2 from the germline V gene are WNHNN and SYGVQD (reference sequence). The CDR3 is 13 amino acids. The CDR3: CASSGRIEYEQYF. CDR3 coding DNA: TGCGCCAGCAGTGGCAGGATAGAATACGAGCAGTACTTC.

This clone has only a few counts. The rearrangement uses TRBV7-7 and TRBJ2-1, with D unclear. Germline CDR1 SSHAT, CDR2 FNYEAQ (reference sequence). This CDR3 comprises 15 residues. V dropped 5 bases and J dropped 1 base, with 12 bases sitting between them. CDR3 protein: CASSPWVQSYNEQFF. The CDR3 nucleotides are TGTGCCAGCAGCCCTTGGGTACAGTCCTACAATGAGCAGTTCTTC.

V gene TRBV10-3 combines with J gene TRBJ2-3; D is ambiguous. Germline CDR1 is ENHRY and CDR2 is SYGVKD. The CDR3 totals 14 residues. V was pared by 6 bases and J by 5 bases, with 15 bases between. CDR3 residues: CAIRGGDAGDTQYF. DNA of the CDR3: TGTGCCATCAGGGGCGGAGACGCAGGAGATACGCAGTATTTT.

This clone was seen once. V gene TRBV2 combines with J gene TRBJ2-3, with 7 positions matching TRBD1. The germline V gene has CDR1 SNHLY and CDR2 FYNNEI. This CDR3 region has 12 residues. J was trimmed by 9 bases and V by 4 bases; bases with no gene match: 4. This CDR3 is CASSGDSGTQYF. The CDR3 nucleotides are TGTGCCAGCAGTGGGGACAGTGGAACGCAGTATTTT.

This chain uses TRBV6-5 with TRBJ1-3; 9 nucleotides line up with TRBD1. V lost 4 bases to trimming and J lost 4 bases; unmatched junction nucleotides: 5. The length of the CDR3 is 15 residues. The V gene's germline CDR1 is MNHEY and CDR2 SVGAGI. For the CDR3, the DNA is TGTGCCAGCAGTTCCGGGACAGGGATGGGAAACACCATATATTTT. Its protein is CASSSGTGMGNTIYF.

The chain links TRBV11-2 to TRBJ1-6; TRBD1 agrees at 8 bases. Germline assignment: CDR1 SGHAT and CDR2 FQNNGV. The length of the CDR3 is 14 residues. V lost 1 base and J lost 10; bases outside the gene matches: 3. As DNA, the CDR3 is TGTGCCAGCAGCTTAGGACAGGGGAGGTCACCCCTCCACTTT. It codes for CASSLGQGRSPLHF.

This chain uses TRBV28 with TRBJ2-5, with D perhaps assigned TRBD1 or TRBD2 (7 bases each). CDR3 size: 16 residues. Germline V gene data show CDR1 as MDHEN and CDR2 as SYDVKM. V lost 6 bases to trimming and J lost 0 bases, with 17 bases between them. The CDR3 is CASSSGGGRYQETQYF. DNA for the CDR3: TGTGCCAGCAGCTCAGGGGGGGGGCGGTACCAAGAGACCCAGTACTTC.

The chain uses TRBV4-1 and TRBJ1-3; D ambiguous. V was cut by 2 bases and J by 4 bases, with 18 bases left in between. The CDR3 length is 17 residues. Germline V gene sequence: CDR1 MGHRA, CDR2 YSYEKL. CDR3 DNA: TGCGCCAGCAGCCAAATACCGGCACCGGGATCCGGAAACACCATATATTTT. Its translation: CASSQIPAPGSGNTIYF.

The rearrangement joins TRBV11-3 to TRBJ2-2, with D hard to call. V gave up 1 base and J gave up 5 bases, with 11 bases separating them. Germline V gene lookup returns CDR1 SGHNT and CDR2 YENEEA. The CDR3 runs 15 residues. CDR3 DNA sequence: TGTGCCAGCAGCTTAGCCAGTATGGGTACCGGGGAGCTGTTTTTT. Its translation: CASSLASMGTGELFF.

This chain joins TRBV7-9 and TRBJ2-5; D not resolved. In germline, CDR1 is SEHNR, CDR2 FQNEAQ (reference sequence). Trimming took off 5 bases at V and 5 bases at J, with 18 bases between the two ends. The CDR3 consists of 15 residues. CDR3 residues: CASSRSGSSRETQYF. As DNA, the CDR3 is TGTGCCAGCAGCCGGTCGGGCAGTTCCAGGGAGACCCAGTACTTC.

This sequence joins TRBV6-2 or TRBV6-3 and TRBJ2-7; the match to TRBD2 covers 11 bases. In germline, CDR1 is MNHEY, CDR2 SVGEGT. The CDR3 runs 16 residues. V shed 5 bases, J shed 7 bases, and the junction held 13 bases outside the gene matches. The CDR3 region is CASSRGTSGLGGEQYF. CDR3 DNA: TGTGCCAGCAGTCGAGGGACTAGCGGCCTTGGGGGGGAGCAGTACTTC.

The chain employs TRBV20-1 and TRBJ1-4, with no clear D. Germline V gene sequence: CDR1 DFQATT, CDR2 SNEGSKA (reference sequence). Deletions cut 3 bases from V and 10 bases from J, with 9 bases between. The CDR3 covers 11 residues. The CDR3 region is CSASKGGKLFF. The CDR3 nucleotides are TGCAGTGCTAGTAAGGGTGGAAAACTGTTTTTT.

This chain connects TRBV5-4 to TRBJ2-5; possibly TRBD2 for D (5 bases). Germline loops: CDR1 SGHNT, CDR2 YYREEE (reference sequence). V lost 4 bases, J lost 2 bases, and 12 bases lay in between. The CDR3 has 14 amino acids. The CDR3 spells CASSARGLQETQYF. CDR3 in DNA: TGTGCCAGCAGCGCCAGAGGGTTACAAGAGACCCAGTACTTC.

This clone was recorded once. This sequence joins TRBV7-7 and TRBJ1-3; 9 bases match TRBD1. The trim removed 5 bases at V and 3 bases at J, leaving 5 bases unmatched. This CDR3 comprises 15 residues. Germline V gene sequence: CDR1 SSHAT, CDR2 FNYEAQ (reference sequence). CDR3 nucleotides: TGTGCCAGCAGCCAGGACAGGGGATATGGAAACACCATATATTTT. Translated: CASSQDRGYGNTIYF. The whole variable domain, remainder taken from reference TRBV7-7 and TRBJ1-3, is GAGVSQSPRYKVTKRGQDVTLRCDPISSHATLYWYQQALGQGPEFLTYFNYEAQPDKSGLPSDRFSAERPEGSISTLTIQRTEQRDSAMYRCASSQDRGYGNTIYFGEGSWLTVV.

The genes are TRBV28 and TRBJ2-1; unclear D gene. Germline CDR1 reads MDHEN; CDR2 reads SYDVKM. The V end lost 1 base, the J end lost 2 bases, and 0 bases lay between the germline ends. The CDR3 sequence is 12 residues long. In DNA form, the CDR3 reads TGTGCCAGCAGTTTATCCTACAATGAGCAGTTCTTC. Translation gives CASSLSYNEQFF.

This clone was seen only a few times. The DNA of the CDR3 is TGTGCCAGCAGTTACCGGCTGGATCAGCCCCAGCATTTT. Its translation is CASSYRLDQPQHF. This chain uses TRBV6-5 with TRBJ1-5; D ambiguous. The germline V and J ends were trimmed by 2 bases and 5 bases, with 7 bases remaining between them. The germline CDR1 and CDR2 sequences are MNHEY and SVGAGI. The CDR3 contains 13 residues.